These 21 T cell receptor beta chains originate from one sample sequenced in a study of T cell responses to AZD1222 COVID-19 vaccine. Generated by immunoSEQ multiplex PCR, the TCRdb table keeps only in-frame clones and is missing some. The sample contains 70,000 to 95,000 clones, 75% to 95% of which appear only once. Sequenced material: peripheral blood, taken 28 days after the second AZD1222 dose. Receptors were obtained from an adult who received the AZD1222 COVID-19 vaccine.

The chain combines TRBV7-8 with TRBJ1-5; D is ambiguous. The CDR3 sequence is 17 residues long. V dropped 0 bases and J dropped 6 bases, with 18 bases sitting between them. Germline CDR1 and CDR2: SGHVS and FQNEAQ. This chain's CDR3 is CASSLAWRRPEGQPQHF. CDR3 DNA sequence: TGTGCCAGCAGCTTAGCTTGGAGACGTCCCGAAGGTCAGCCCCAGCATTTT.

V usage is TRBV24-1 and J usage is TRBJ2-3, with TRBD2 identical over 8 bases. The CDR3 consists of 14 residues. Germline V CDR1 and CDR2: KGHDR, SFDVKD. V was pared by 5 bases and J by 8 bases, with 8 bases of the junction left unmatched. CDR3 protein: CATSVSAGGGTQYF. The DNA for the CDR3 is TGTGCCACCAGTGTATCGGCGGGGGGTGGTACGCAGTATTTT.

The chain is built from TRBV28 and TRBJ1-5, with D tentatively TRBD1 (5 bases). The germline gives CDR1 MDHEN, CDR2 SYDVKM. The CDR3 runs 15 residues. V lost 3 bases and J 1 base, leaving 10 bases between the germline ends. The CDR3 DNA follows: TGTGCCAGCAGTTTGGGCTGGGACAGCAATCAGCCCCAGCATTTT. It translates to CASSLGWDSNQPQHF.

V and J are TRBV28 and TRBJ2-1, with 7 bases aligning to TRBD2. J lost 2 bases, V lost 6 bases, and 7 bases had no gene match. Germline-derived CDR1 and CDR2 are MDHEN and SYDVKM. The CDR3 covers 15 residues. CDR3 nucleotide sequence: TGTGCCAGCAGCCCAACTAGCGCGACCTACAATGAGCAGTTCTTC. Encoded protein: CASSPTSATYNEQFF.

The V gene is TRBV18, the J gene TRBJ1-4; D gene uncertain. V was shortened by 2 bases and J by 6 bases, with 7 bases between the two germline ends. This CDR3 comprises 13 residues. Germline V lookup: CDR1 KGHSH, CDR2 LQKENI. The CDR3 bases are TGTGCCAGCTCACCAGGGCAGGATGAAAAACTGTTTTTT. Protein sequence: CASSPGQDEKLFF.

The rearrangement links TRBV3-1 (or the pseudogene TRBV3-2) to TRBJ2-7; 8 bases are shared with TRBD1. The trim removed 7 bases at V and 2 bases at J, leaving 7 bases unmatched. CDR1 and CDR2 from the germline V gene are LGHDT and YNNKEL (reference sequence). This CDR3 has 14 amino acids. The CDR3 spells CASTRTGWAYEQYF. In DNA form, the CDR3 reads TGTGCCAGCACACGGACAGGGTGGGCCTACGAGCAGTACTTC.

This sequence joins TRBV9 and TRBJ2-1; TRBD2 aligns across 13 bases. The CDR3 length is 16 residues. The germline gives CDR1 SGDLS, CDR2 YYNGEE. J gave up 4 bases and V 3 bases, and 4 bases lay outside the gene matches. DNA of the CDR3: TGTGCCAGCAGCGCGACTAGCGGGGGGCTATACAATGAGCAGTTCTTC. Its translation is CASSATSGGLYNEQFF. The variable domain in full, with the rest retrieved from reference TRBV9 and TRBJ2-1, is DSGVTQTPKHLITATGQRVTLRCSPRSGDLSVYWYQQSLDQGLQFLIQYYNGEERAKGNILERFSAQQFPDLHSELNLSSLELGDSALYFCASSATSGGLYNEQFFGPGTRLTVL.

The chain carries TRBV28 and TRBJ2-1; TRBD1 aligns across 8 bases. The CDR3 totals 16 residues. Germline V gives CDR1 MDHEN, CDR2 SYDVKM. V trimming: 5 bases; J trimming: 6 bases; junction bases outside the gene matches: 12. The chain's CDR3 is CASSPTAGRGPNEQFF. For the CDR3, the DNA is TGTGCCAGCAGTCCCACGGCGGGCAGGGGGCCCAATGAGCAGTTCTTC.

The rearrangement uses TRBV24-1 and TRBJ2-1; D is unclear. V gave up 5 bases and J gave up 1 base, with 2 bases separating them. The CDR3 totals 12 residues. Germline V CDR1 and CDR2: KGHDR, SFDVKD. CDR3 nucleotide sequence: TGTGCCACCAGTGGGTCCTACAATGAGCAGTTCTTC. This codes for CATSGSYNEQFF.

The chain recombines TRBV12-3 or TRBV12-4 with TRBJ2-6; D unclear. The CDR3 length is 12 residues. The germline V and J ends were trimmed by 10 bases and 3 bases, with 7 bases remaining between them. CDR3 protein: CAIAHGANVLTF. CDR3 DNA: TGTGCCATCGCCCATGGGGCCAACGTCCTGACTTTC.

This clone was observed a single time. V and J are TRBV7-2 and TRBJ2-1; D is possibly TRBD2 (6 bases). Germline V CDR1 and CDR2: SGHTA, FQGNSA. CDR3 size: 16 residues. V was pared by 0 bases and J by 10 bases, with 19 bases between. The CDR3 is CASSLARGIYNEEQFF. The CDR3, as DNA: TGTGCCAGCAGCTTAGCGCGCGGGATCTACAATGAGGAGCAGTTCTTC.

The chain uses TRBV14 and TRBJ2-1; 8 positions match TRBD1. V lost 4 bases to trimming and J lost 0 bases; unmatched junction nucleotides: 2. The CDR3 loop spans 15 amino acids. CDR1 is SGHDN and CDR2 is FVKESK in the germline V gene. The CDR3 DNA reads TGTGCCAGCAGCCGACAGGGGACCTCCTACAATGAGCAGTTCTTC. This encodes CASSRQGTSYNEQFF. Complete variable domain (other parts from reference TRBV14 and TRBJ2-1): EAGVTQFPSHSVIEKGQTVTLRCDPISGHDNLYWYRRVMGKEIKFLLHFVKESKQDESGMPNNRFLAERTGGTYSTLKVQPAELEDSGVYFCASSRQGTSYNEQFFGPGTRLTVL.

This chain joins TRBV19 and TRBJ1-1; possible D gene TRBD1, 6 bases. The germline V and J ends were trimmed by 6 bases and 3 bases, with 14 bases remaining between them. This CDR3 contains 14 residues. Germline CDR1 is LNHDA and CDR2 is SQIVND (reference sequence). The chain's CDR3 is CASRIRGAYTEAFF. In DNA form, the CDR3 reads TGTGCCAGTAGGATCCGGGGGGCTTACACTGAAGCTTTCTTT.

CDR3 bases: TGTGCCAGCAGAGACACAGGGGGCTTTGGCTACACCTTC. This sequence encodes CASRDTGGFGYTF. The V and J genes are TRBV6-6 and TRBJ1-2, with TRBD1 matching 9 bases. The V and J ends lost 6 bases and 7 bases, in that order; junction bases with no gene match: 6. There are 13 residues in the CDR3. In germline, CDR1 is MNHNY, CDR2 SVGAGI (reference sequence).

The chain couples TRBV30 to TRBJ1-2; 8 bases map to TRBD1. The J segment lost 12 bases and the V segment lost 3 bases, leaving 12 bases of the junction unmatched. This CDR3 is 13 amino acids long. The germline CDR1 and CDR2 sequences are GTSNPN and SVGIG (reference sequence). The CDR3 region is CAWRGPGQVIDTF. CDR3 DNA: TGTGCCTGGAGAGGTCCGGGACAGGTCATCGACACCTTC.

The chain employs TRBV5-1 and TRBJ2-7; TRBD2 agrees at 11 bases. The CDR3 spans 15 residues. V trimming: 4 bases; J trimming: 6 bases; junction bases outside the gene matches: 9. Germline V gene lookup returns CDR1 SGHRS and CDR2 YFSETQ. CDR3 sequence: CASSIITSGRGEQYF. CDR3 sequence (DNA): TGCGCCAGCAGCATCATCACTAGCGGGAGAGGCGAGCAGTACTTC.

The V gene is TRBV29-1, the J gene TRBJ2-5; D is uncertain. V gave up 5 bases and J gave up 1 base, with 11 bases separating them. CDR1 is SQVTM and CDR2 is ANQGSEA in the germline V gene. CDR3 length: 13 amino acids. The CDR3 nucleotides are TGCAGCGTTTGTACCTCGGCCCAAGAGACCCAGTACTTC. Its translation: CSVCTSAQETQYF.

V usage is TRBV4-2 and J usage is TRBJ2-7; 7 bases match TRBD2. The CDR3 spans 16 residues. Looked up from germline, CDR1 is LGHNA and CDR2 is YNFKEQ. After removal of 1 base from V and 4 bases from J, the junction contained 10 bases not matched to a gene. The CDR3 DNA follows: TGTGCCAGCAGCCAAGTTTCCCGGCTAGCGGATTACGAGCAGTACTTC. It is translated as CASSQVSRLADYEQYF.

The chain uses TRBV11-1 and TRBJ1-6, with D unclear. Germline V CDR1 and CDR2: SGHAT, FQDESV (reference sequence). This CDR3 has 11 amino acids. The germline V and J ends were trimmed by 8 bases and 6 bases, with 5 bases remaining between them. In DNA, the CDR3 is TGTGCCAGCGGGAGTAATTCACCCCTCCACTTT. It codes for CASGSNSPLHF.

This chain joins TRBV5-4 and TRBJ1-1; weak D call: TRBD1 (5 bases). The germline V and J ends were trimmed by 5 bases and 1 base, with 12 bases remaining between them. Germline values: CDR1 SGHNT, CDR2 YYREEE (reference sequence). This CDR3 comprises 14 residues. The chain's CDR3 is CASSPGRENTEAFF. The CDR3 bases are TGTGCCAGCAGTCCGGGACGGGAGAACACTGAAGCTTTCTTT.

Here the CDR3 reads CASGLVTGQGVSEQYF. The CDR3 DNA follows: TGTGCTAGTGGTTTGGTTACGGGACAGGGGGTTTCCGAGCAGTACTTC. This sequence joins TRBV12-5 and TRBJ2-7; 11 positions match TRBD1. Germline trimming cut 0 bases from V and 6 bases from J; bases unmatched to any gene: 7. The CDR3 is 16 residues long. The germline CDR1 and CDR2 sequences are LGHNT and FRNRAP.